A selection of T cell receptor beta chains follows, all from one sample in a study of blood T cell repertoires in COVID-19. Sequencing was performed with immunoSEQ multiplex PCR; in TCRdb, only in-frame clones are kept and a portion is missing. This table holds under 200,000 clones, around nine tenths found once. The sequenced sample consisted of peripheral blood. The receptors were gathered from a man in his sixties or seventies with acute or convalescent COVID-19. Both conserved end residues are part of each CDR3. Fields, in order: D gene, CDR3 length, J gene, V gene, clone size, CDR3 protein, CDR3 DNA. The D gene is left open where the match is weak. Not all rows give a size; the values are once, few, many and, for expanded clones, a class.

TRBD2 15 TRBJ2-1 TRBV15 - CATSRGAGGYNEQFF TGTGCCACCAGCAGAGGAGCGGGAGGGTACAATGAGCAGTTCTTC
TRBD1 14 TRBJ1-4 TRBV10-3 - CAIRGGQPNEKLFF TGTGCCATCAGGGGGGGACAGCCTAATGAAAAACTGTTTTTT
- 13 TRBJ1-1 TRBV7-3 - CASSLDSEDEAFF TGTGCCAGCAGCCTGGACAGCGAAGATGAAGCTTTCTTT
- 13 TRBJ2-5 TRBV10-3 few CAISVEVQETQYF TGTGCCATCAGTGTGGAGGTCCAAGAGACCCAGTACTTC
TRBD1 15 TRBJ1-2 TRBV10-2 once CASSHRGQGLDGYTF TGCGCCAGCAGTCACCGGGGACAGGGGTTGGACGGCTACACCTTC
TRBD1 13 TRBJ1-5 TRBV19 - CASSTGGRQPQHF TGTGCCAGTTCGACAGGGGGCCGGCAGCCCCAGCATTTT
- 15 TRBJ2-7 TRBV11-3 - CASSLGRVPLYEQYF TGTGCCAGCAGCTTAGGCCGGGTTCCTCTCTACGAGCAGTACTTC
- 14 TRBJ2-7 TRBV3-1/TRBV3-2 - CASSQEGDLYEQYF TGTGCCAGCAGCCAAGAGGGAGACCTATACGAGCAGTACTTC
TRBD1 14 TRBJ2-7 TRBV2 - CASKIRDSTWEQYF TGTGCCAGCAAAATAAGGGACAGCACTTGGGAGCAGTACTTC
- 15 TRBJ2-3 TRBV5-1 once CASSLVPGSTDTQYF TGCGCCAGCAGCTTGGTTCCAGGGAGCACAGATACGCAGTATTTT